This T cell receptor beta chain was sequenced in a study of cytomegalovirus exposure and HLA in healthy donors. General study results and limits: The CMV antigen specificity of a few CMV-associated chains was confirmed through in vitro analysis. The authors listed some 160 TCR beta chains as cytomegalovirus-associated.

CDR3 length: 16 amino acids. Germline V gene lookup returns CDR1 MDHEN and CDR2 SYDVKM. The trim removed 5 bases at V and 1 base at J, leaving 9 bases unmatched. Amplification used 60 Vbeta primers and 13 Jbeta primers. Only in-frame clones appear in the TCRdb table, and some are missing; sequencing was by immunoSEQ multiplex PCR. Among approximately 100,000 clones listed, approximately 86% were seen once. Turning to this clone: Antigen: not known.

This rearrangement joins TRBV28 to TRBJ1-2; 8 bases match TRBD1. The specimen was PBMCs. The TCR comes from a man aged 25-45 years in good health and CMV-seropositive. The CDR3 region is CASSIDRGSINYGYTF. The DNA for the CDR3 is TGTGCCAGCAGTATTGACAGGGGCTCAATTAACTATGGCTACACCTTC.